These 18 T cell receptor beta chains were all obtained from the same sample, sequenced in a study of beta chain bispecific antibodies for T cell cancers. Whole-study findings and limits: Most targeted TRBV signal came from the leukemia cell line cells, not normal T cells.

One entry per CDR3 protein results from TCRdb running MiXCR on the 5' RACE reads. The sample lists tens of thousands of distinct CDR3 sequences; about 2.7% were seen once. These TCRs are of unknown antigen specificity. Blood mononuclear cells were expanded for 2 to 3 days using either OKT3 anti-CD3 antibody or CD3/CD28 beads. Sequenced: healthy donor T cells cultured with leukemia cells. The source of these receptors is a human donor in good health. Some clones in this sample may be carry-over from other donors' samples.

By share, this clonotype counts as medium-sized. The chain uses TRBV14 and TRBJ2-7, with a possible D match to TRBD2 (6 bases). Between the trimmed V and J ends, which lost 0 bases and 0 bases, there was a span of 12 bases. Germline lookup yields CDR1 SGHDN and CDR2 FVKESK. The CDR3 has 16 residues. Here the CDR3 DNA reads TGTGCCAGCAGCCAAGATAAAAAAGCGGGCTCCTACGAGCAGTACTTC. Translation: CASSQDKKAGSYEQYF. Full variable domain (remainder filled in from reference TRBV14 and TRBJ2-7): EAGVTQFPSHSVIEKGQTVTLRCDPISGHDNLYWYRRVMGKEIKFLLHFVKESKQDESGMPNNRFLAERTGGTYSTLKVQPAELEDSGVYFCASSQDKKAGSYEQYFGPGTRLTVT.

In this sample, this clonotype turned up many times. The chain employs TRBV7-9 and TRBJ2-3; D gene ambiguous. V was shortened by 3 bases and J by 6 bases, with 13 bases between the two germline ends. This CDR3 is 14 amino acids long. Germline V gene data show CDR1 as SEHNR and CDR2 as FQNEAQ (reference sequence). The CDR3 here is CASSFKRVEDTQYF. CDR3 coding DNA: TGTGCCAGCAGCTTTAAAAGGGTCGAGGATACGCAGTATTTT.

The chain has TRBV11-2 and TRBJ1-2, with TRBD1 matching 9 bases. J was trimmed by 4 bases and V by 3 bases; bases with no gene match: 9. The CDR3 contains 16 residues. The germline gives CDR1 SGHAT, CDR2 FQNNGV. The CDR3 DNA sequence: TGTGCCAGCAGCTTTGTCACAGGGGGCGCGGGCTATGGCTACACCTTC. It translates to CASSFVTGGAGYGYTF.

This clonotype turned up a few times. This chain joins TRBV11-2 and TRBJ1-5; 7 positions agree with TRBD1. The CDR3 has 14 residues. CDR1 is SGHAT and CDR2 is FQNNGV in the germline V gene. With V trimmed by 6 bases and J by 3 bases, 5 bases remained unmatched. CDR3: CASSFGTANQPQHF. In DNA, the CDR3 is TGTGCCAGCAGTTTCGGGACAGCCAATCAGCCCCAGCATTTT.

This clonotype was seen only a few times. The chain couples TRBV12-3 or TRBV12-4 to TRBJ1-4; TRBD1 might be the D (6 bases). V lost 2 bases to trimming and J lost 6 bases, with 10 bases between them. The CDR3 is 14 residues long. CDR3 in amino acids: CASSLTGSDEKLFF. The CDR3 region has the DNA TGTGCCAGCAGTTTAACAGGGTCGGATGAAAAACTGTTTTTT.

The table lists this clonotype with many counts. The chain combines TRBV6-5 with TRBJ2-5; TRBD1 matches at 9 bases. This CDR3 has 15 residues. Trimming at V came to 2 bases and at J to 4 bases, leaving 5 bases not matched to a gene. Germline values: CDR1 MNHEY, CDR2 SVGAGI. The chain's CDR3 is CASSYIGQGLETQYF. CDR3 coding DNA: TGTGCCAGCAGTTACATCGGACAGGGGCTAGAGACCCAGTACTTC.

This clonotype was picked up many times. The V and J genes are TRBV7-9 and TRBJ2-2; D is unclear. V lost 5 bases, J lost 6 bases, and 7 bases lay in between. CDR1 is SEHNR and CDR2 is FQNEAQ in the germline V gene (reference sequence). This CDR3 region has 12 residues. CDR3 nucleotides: TGTGCCAGCAGCCCCTTGGCCGGGGAGCTGTTTTTT. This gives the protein CASSPLAGELFF.

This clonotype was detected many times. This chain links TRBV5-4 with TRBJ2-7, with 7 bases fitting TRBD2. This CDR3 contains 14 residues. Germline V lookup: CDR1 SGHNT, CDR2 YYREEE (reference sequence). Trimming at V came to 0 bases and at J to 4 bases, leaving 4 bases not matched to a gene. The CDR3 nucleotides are TGTGCCAGCAGCTTGGGGACTAGAGAATACGAGCAGTACTTC. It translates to CASSLGTREYEQYF.

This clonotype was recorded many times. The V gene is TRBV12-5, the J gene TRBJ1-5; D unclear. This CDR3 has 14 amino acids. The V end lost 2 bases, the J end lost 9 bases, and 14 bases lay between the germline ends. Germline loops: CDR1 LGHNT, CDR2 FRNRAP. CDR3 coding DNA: TGTGCTAGTGGTTTGCAGCTGCCGACCGGGCCCCAGCATTTT. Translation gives CASGLQLPTGPQHF.

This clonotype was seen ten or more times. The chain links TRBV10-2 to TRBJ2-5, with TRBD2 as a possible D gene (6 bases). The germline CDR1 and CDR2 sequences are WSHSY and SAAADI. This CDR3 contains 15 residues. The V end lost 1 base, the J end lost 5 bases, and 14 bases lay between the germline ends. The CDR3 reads CASSEFPGLGETQYF. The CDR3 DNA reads TGCGCCAGCAGTGAGTTCCCGGGACTTGGTGAGACCCAGTACTTC.

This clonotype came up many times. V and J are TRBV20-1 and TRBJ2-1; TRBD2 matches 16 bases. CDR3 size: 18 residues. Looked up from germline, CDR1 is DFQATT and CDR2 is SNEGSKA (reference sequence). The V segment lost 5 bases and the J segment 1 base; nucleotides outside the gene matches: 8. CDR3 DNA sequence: TGCAGTGCTTTCGGGGGACTAGCGGGGGGGCTATCCTACAATGAGCAGTTCTTC. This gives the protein CSAFGGLAGGLSYNEQFF.

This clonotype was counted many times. In DNA form, the CDR3 reads TGTGCCAGCAGCGATCCTAGAGGTGCTGAAGCTTTCTTT. As protein: CASSDPRGAEAFF. This chain connects TRBV9 to TRBJ1-1; D unresolved. Germline loops: CDR1 SGDLS, CDR2 YYNGEE. The CDR3 has 13 residues. V was pared by 3 bases and J by 6 bases, with 12 bases between.

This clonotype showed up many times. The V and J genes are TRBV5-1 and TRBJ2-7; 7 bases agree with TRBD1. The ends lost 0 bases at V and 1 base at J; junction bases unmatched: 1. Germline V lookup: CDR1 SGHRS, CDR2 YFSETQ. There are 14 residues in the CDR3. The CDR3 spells CASSLEDRSYEQYF. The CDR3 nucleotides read TGCGCCAGCAGCTTGGAGGACAGGTCCTACGAGCAGTACTTC.

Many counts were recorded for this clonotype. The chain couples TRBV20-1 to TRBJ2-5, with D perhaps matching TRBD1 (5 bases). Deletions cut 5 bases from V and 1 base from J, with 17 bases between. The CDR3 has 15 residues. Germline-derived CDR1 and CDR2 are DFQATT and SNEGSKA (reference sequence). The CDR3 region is CSASLGADPQETQYF. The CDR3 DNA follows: TGCAGTGCTTCCTTAGGGGCCGACCCCCAAGAGACCCAGTACTTC.

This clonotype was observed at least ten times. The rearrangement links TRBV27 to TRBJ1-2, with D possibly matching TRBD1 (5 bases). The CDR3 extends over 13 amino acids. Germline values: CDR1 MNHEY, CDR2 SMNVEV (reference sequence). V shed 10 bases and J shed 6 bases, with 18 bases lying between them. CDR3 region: CANQRKGINGYTF. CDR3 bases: TGTGCCAACCAAAGGAAGGGGATAAATGGCTACACCTTC.

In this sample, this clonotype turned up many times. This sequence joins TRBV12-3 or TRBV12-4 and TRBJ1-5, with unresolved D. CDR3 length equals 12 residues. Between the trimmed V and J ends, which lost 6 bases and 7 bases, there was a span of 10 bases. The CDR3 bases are TGTGCCAGCAGCACCCTCGGGCAGCCCCAGCATTTT. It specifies CASSTLGQPQHF.

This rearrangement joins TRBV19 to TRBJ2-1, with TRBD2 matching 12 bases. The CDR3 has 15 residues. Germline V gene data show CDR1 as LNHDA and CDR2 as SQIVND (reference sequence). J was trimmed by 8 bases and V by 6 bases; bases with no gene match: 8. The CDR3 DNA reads TGTGCCAGTAGCCCGACTAGCGGGGGTAGCGATGAGCAGTTCTTC. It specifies CASSPTSGGSDEQFF.

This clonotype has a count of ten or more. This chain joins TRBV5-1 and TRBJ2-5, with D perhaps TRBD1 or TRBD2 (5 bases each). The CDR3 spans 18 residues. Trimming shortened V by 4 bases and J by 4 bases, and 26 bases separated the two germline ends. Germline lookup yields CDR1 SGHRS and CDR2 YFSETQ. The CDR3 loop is CASSQSTTPTGRGETQYF. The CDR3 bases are TGCGCCAGCAGCCAAAGCACAACTCCAACGGGACGCGGAGAGACCCAGTACTTC. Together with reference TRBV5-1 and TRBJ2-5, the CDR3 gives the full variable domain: KAGVTQTPRYLIKTRGQQVTLSCSPISGHRSVSWYQQTPGQGLQFLFEYFSETQRNKGNFPGRFSGRQFSNSRSEMNVSTLELGDSALYLCASSQSTTPTGRGETQYFGPGTRLLVL.